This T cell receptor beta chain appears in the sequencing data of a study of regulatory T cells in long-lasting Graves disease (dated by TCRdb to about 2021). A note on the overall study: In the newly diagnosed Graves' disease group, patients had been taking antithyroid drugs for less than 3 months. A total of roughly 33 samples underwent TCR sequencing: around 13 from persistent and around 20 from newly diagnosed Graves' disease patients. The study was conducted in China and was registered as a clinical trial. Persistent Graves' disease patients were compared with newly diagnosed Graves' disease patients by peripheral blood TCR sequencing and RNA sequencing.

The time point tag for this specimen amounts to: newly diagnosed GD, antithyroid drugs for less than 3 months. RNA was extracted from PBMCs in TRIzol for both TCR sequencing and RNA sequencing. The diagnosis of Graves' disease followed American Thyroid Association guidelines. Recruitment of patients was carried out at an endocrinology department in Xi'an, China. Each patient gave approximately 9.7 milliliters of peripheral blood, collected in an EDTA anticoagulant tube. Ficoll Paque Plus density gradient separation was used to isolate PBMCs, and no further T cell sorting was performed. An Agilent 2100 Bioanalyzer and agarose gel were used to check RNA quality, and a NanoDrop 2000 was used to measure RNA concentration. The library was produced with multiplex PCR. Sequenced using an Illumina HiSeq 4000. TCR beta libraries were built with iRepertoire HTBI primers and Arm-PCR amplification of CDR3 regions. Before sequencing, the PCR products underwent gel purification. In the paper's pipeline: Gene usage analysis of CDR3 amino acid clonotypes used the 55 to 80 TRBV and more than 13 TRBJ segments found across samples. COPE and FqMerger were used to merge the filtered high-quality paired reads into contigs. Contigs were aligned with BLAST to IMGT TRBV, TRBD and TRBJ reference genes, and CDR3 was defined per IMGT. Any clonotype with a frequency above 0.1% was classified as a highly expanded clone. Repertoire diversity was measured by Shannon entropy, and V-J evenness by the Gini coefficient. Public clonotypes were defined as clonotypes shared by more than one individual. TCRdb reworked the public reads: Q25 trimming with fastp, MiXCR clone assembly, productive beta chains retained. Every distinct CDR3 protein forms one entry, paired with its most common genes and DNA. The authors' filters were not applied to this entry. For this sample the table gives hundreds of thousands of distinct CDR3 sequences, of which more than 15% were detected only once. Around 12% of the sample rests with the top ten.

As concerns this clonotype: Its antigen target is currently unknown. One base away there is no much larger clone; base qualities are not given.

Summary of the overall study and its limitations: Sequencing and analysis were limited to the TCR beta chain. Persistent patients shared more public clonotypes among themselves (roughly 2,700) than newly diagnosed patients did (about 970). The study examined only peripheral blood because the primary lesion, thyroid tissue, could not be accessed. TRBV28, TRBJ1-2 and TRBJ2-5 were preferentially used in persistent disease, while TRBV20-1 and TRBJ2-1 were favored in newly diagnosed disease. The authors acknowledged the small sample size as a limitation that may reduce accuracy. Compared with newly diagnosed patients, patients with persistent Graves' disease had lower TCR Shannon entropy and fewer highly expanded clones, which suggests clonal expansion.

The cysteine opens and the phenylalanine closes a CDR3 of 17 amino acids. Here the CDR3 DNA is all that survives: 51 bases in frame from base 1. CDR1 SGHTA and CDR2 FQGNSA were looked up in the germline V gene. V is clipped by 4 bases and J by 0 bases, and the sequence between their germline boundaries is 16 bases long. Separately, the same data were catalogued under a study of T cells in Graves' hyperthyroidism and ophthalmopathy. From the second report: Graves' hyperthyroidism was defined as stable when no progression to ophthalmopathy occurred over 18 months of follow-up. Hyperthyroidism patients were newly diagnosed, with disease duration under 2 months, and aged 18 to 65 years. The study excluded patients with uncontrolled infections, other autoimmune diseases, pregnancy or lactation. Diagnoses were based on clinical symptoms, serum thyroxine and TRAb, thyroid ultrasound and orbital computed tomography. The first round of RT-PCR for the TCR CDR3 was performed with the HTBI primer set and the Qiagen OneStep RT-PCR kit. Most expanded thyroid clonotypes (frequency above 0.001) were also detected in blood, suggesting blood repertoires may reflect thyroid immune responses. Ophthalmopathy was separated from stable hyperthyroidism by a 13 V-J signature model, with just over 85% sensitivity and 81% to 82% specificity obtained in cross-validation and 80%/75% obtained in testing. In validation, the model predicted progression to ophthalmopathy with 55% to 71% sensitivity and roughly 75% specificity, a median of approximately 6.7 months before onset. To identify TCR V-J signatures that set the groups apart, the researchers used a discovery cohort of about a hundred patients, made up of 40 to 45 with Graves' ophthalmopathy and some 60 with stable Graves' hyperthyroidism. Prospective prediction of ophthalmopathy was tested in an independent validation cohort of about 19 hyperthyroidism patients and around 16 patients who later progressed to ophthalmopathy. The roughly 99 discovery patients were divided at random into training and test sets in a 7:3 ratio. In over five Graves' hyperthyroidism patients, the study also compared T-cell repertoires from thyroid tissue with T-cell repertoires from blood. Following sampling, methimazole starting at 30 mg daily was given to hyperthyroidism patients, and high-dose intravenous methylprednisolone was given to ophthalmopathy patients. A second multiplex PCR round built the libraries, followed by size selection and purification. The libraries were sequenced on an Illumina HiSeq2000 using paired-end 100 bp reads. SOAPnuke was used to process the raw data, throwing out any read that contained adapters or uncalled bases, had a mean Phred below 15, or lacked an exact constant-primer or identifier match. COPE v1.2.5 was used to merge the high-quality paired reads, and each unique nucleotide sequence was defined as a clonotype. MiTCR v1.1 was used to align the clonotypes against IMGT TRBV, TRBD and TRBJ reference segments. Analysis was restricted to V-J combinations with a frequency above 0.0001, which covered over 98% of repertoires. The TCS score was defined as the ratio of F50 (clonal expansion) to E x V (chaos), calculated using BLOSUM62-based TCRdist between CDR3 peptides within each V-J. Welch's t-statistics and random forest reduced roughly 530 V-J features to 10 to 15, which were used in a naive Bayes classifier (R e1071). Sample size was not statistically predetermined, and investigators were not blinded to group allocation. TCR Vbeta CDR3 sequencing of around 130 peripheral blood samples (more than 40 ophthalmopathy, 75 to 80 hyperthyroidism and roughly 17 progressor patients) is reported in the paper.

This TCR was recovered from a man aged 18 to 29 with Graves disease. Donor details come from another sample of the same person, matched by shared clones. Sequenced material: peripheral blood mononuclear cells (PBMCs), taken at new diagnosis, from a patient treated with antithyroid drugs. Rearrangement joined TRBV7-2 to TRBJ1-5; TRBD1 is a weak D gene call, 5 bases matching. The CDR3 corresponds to CASSSSGTGYSNQPQHF. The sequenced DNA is TGTGCCAGCAGCTCATCCGGGACCGGTTATAGCAATCAGCCCCAGCATTTT.